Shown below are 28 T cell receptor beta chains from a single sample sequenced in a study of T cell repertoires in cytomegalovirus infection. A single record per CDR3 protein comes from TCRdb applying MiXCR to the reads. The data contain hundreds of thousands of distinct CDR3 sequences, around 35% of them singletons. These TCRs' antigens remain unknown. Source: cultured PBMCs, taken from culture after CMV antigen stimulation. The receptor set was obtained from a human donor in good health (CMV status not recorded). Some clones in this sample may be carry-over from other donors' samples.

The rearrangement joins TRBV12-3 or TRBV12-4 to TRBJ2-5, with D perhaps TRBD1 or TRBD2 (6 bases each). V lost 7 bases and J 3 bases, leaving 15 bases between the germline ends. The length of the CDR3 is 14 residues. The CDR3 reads CASTGAHGKETQYF. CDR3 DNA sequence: TGTGCCAGCACGGGGGCCCATGGCAAAGAGACCCAGTACTTC.

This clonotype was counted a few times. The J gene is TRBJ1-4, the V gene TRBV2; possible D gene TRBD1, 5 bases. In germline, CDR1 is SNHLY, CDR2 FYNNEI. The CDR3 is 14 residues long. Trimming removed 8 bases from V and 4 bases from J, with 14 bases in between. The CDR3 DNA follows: TGTGCCAGCGGGGCGCAGGTCAATAATGAAAAACTGTTTTTT. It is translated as CASGAQVNNEKLFF.

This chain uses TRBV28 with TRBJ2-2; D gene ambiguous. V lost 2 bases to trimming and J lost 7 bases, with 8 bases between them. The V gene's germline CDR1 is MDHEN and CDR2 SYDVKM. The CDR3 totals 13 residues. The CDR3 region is CASSLVAVGELFF. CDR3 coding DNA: TGTGCCAGCAGTTTAGTGGCGGTCGGGGAGCTGTTTTTT.

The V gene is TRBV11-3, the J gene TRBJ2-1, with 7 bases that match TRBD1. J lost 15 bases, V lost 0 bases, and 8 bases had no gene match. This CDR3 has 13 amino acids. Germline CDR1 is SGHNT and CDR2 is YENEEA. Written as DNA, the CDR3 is TGTGCCAGCAGCTTAGAGGTCGGCGGACAGGCGTTCTTC. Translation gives CASSLEVGGQAFF.

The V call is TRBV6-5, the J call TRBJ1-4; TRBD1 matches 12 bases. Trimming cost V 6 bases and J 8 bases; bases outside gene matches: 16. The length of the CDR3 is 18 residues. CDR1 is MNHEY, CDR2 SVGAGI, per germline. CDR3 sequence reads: CASSARDRGPLGLEKLFF. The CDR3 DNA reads TGTGCCAGCAGCGCCCGGGACAGGGGGCCTCTTGGTCTCGAAAAACTGTTTTTT.

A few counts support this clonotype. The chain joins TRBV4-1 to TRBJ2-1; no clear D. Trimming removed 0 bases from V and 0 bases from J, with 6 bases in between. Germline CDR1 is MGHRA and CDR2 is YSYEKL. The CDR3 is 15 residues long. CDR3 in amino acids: CASSQEGVSYNEQFF. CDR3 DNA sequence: TGCGCCAGCAGCCAAGAGGGCGTCTCCTACAATGAGCAGTTCTTC.

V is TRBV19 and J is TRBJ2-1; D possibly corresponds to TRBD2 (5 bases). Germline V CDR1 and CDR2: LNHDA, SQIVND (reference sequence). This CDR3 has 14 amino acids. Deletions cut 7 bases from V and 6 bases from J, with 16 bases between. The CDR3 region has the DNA TGTGCCAGTACCACCACACTAGACTTCAATGAGCAGTTCTTC. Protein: CASTTTLDFNEQFF.

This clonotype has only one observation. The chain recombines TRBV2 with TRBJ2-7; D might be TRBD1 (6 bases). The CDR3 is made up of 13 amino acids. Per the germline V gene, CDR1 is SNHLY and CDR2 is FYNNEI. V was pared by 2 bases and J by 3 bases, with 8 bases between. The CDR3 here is CASSERQDYEQYF. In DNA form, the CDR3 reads TGTGCCAGCAGTGAACGACAGGACTACGAGCAGTACTTC.

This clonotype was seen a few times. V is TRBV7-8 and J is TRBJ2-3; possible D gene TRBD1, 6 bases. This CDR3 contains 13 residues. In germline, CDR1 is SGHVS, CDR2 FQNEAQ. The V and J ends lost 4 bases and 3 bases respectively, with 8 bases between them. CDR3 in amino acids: CASSSGVTDTQYF. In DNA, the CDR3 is TGTGCCAGCAGCTCAGGGGTAACAGATACGCAGTATTTT.

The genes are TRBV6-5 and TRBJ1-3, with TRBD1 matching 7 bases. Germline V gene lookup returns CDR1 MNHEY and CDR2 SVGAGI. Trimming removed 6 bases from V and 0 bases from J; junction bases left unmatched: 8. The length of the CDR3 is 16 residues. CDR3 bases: TGTGCCAGCAGACACAGGGGCGGCCTCTCTGGAAACACCATATATTTT. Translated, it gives CASRHRGGLSGNTIYF.

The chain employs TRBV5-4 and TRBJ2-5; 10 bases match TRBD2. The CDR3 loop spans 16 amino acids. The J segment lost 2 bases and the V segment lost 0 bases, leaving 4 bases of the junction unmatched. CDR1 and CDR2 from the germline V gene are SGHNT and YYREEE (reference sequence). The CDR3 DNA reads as TGTGCCAGCAGCTTGGGTCGAGCGGGGGGGCAAGAGACCCAGTACTTC. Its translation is CASSLGRAGGQETQYF.

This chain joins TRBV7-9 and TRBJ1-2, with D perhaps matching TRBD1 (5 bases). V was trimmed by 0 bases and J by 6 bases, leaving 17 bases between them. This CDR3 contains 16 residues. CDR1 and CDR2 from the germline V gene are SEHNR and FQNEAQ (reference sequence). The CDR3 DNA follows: TGTGCCAGCAGCTTAGCGCCGCGGAGGGGTTCTCATGGCTACACCTTC. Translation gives CASSLAPRRGSHGYTF. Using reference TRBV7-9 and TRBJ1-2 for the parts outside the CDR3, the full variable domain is DTGVSQNPRHKITKRGQNVTFRCDPISEHNRLYWYRQTLGQGPEFLTYFQNEAQLEKSRLLSDRFSAERPKGSFSTLEIQRTEQGDSAMYLCASSLAPRRGSHGYTFGSGTRLTVV.

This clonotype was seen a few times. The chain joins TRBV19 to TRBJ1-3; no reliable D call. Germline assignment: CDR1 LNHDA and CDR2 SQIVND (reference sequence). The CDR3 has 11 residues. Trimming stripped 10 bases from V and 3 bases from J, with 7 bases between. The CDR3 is CATNVGNTIYF. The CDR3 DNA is TGTGCCACTAACGTTGGAAACACCATATATTTT. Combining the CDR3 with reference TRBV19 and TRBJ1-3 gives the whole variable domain DGGITQSPKYLFRKEGQNVTLSCEQNLNHDAMYWYRQDPGQGLRLIYYSQIVNDFQKGDIAEGYSVSREKKESFPLTVTSAQKNPTAFYLCATNVGNTIYFGEGSWLTVV.

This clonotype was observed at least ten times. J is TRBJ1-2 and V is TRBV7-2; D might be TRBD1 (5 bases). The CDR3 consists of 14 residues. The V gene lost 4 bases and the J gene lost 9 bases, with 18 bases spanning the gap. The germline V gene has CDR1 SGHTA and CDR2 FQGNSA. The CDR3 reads CASSSGTDSESYTF. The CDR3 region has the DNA TGTGCCAGCAGCTCCGGGACGGATTCTGAGAGCTACACCTTC.

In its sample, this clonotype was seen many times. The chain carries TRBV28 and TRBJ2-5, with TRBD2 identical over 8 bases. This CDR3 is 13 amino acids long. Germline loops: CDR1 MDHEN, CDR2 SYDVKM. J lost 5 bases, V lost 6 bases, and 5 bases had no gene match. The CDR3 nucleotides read TGTGCCAGCAGCGGGGGGGCCGATGAGACCCAGTACTTC. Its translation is CASSGGADETQYF.

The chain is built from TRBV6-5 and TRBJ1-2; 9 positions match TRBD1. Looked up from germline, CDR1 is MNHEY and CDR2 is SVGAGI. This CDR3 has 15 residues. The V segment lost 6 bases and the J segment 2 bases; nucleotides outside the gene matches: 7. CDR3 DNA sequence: TGTGCCAGCAGGCCTACCGGGACAGGGAACTATGGCTACACCTTC. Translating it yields CASRPTGTGNYGYTF.

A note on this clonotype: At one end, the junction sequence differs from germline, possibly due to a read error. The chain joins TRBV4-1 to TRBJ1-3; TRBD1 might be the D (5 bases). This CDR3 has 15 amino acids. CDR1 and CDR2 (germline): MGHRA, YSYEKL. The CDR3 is CASSQGPGVGDTIYF. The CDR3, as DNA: TGCGCCAGCAGCCAAGGACCGGGGGTTGGAGACACCATATATTTT.

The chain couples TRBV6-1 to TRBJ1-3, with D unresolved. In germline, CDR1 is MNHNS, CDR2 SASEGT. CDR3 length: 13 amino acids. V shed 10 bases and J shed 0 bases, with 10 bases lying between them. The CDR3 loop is CATRTVSGNTIYF. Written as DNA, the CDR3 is TGTGCCACCCGCACCGTCTCTGGAAACACCATATATTTT.

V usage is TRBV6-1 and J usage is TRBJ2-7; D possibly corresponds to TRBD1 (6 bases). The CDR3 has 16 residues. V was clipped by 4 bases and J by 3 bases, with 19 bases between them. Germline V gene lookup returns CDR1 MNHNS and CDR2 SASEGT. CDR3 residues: CASSVRDISSYYEQYF. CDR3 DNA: TGTGCCAGCAGTGTCCGGGACATCTCATCCTACTACGAGCAGTACTTC.

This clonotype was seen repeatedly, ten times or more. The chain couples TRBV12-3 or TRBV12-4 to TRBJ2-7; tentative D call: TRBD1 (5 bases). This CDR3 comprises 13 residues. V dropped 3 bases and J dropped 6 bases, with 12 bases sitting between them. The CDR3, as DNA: TGTGCCAGCAGTTTGAGCAGGGTCGGCGAGCAGTACTTC. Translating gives CASSLSRVGEQYF.

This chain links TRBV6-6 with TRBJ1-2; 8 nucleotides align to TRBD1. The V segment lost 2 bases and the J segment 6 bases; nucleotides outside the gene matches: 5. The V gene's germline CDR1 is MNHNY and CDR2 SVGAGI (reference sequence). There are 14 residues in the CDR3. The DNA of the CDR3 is TGTGCCAGCAGTTACGCCGGGACAGGTCATGGCTACACCTTC. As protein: CASSYAGTGHGYTF.

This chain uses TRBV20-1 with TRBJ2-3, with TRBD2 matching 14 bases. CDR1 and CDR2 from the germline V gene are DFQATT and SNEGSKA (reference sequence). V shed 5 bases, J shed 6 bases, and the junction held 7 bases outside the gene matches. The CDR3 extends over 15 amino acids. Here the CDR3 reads CSAYGLAGGDDTQYF. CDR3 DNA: TGCAGTGCTTACGGACTAGCGGGGGGAGACGATACGCAGTATTTT.

The CDR3 DNA follows: TGTGCCAGCAGTTTCGGGACAGGGGGCACACAGGGCTACACCTTC. Protein sequence: CASSFGTGGTQGYTF. The chain couples TRBV12-3 or TRBV12-4 to TRBJ1-2; TRBD1 agrees at 12 bases. The J segment lost 8 bases and the V segment lost 3 bases, leaving 7 bases of the junction unmatched. The CDR3 runs to 15 residues.

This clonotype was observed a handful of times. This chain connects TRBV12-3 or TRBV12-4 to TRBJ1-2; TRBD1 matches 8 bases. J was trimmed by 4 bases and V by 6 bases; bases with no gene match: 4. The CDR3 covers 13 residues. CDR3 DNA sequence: TGTGCCAGCAGCGTAACAGGGGGCTATGGCTACACCTTC. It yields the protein CASSVTGGYGYTF.

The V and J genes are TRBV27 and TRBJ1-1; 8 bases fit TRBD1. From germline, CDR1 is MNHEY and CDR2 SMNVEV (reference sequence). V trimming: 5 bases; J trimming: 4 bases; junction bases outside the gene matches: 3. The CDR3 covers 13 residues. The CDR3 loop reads CASSQTGVTEAFF. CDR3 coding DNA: TGTGCCAGCAGTCAGACAGGGGTCACTGAAGCTTTCTTT.

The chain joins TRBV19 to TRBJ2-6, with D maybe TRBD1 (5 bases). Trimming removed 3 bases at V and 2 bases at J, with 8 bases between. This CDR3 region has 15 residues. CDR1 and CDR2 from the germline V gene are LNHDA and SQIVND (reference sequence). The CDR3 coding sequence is TGTGCCAGTAGTATTAGGGGCGCTGGGGCCAACGTCCTGACTTTC. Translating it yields CASSIRGAGANVLTF.

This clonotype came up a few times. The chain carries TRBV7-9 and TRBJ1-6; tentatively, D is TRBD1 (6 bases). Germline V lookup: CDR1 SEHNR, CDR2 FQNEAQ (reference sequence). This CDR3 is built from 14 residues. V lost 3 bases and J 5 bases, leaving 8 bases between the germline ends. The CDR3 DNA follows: TGTGCCAGCAGCTTTGGACAGCATAATTCACCCCTCCACTTT. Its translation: CASSFGQHNSPLHF.

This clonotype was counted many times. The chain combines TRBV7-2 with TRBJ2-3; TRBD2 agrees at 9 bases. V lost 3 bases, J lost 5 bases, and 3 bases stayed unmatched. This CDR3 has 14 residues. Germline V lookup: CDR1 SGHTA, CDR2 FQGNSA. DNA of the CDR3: TGTGCCAGCAGCTTTGCGGGGGGGCAAGATACGCAGTATTTT. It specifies CASSFAGGQDTQYF.